The clone carrying this TCR beta chain appeared many times. The source of the sample is a study of regulatory T cells in long-lasting Graves disease. Both iRepertoire HTBI primers and Arm-PCR of CDR3 regions were used to build the TCR beta libraries. TCRdb reanalysed the multiplex PCR reads using MiXCR and keeps one entry per CDR3 protein. The sample includes roughly 420,000 distinct CDR3 sequences, 11% to 15% of them seen just once. Time point denoted: newly diagnosed GD, antithyroid drugs for less than 3 months. RNA extracted from PBMCs served as the sequencing template. The diagnosis of Graves' disease used American Thyroid Association guidelines. Germline assignment: CDR1 SNHLY and CDR2 FYNNEI. The CDR3 sequence is 14 residues long. Trimming at V came to 4 bases and at J to 8 bases, leaving 3 bases not matched to a gene. A further study also used this sample, focusing on T cells in Graves' hyperthyroidism and ophthalmopathy. That investigation notes: Within blood appeared most thyroid clonotypes that had expanded above 0.001.

The source of this sequence is a woman aged 50 to 65 with Graves disease. The sequencing here drew on peripheral blood mononuclear cells (PBMCs), taken at new diagnosis, from a patient treated with antithyroid drugs. This chain joins TRBV2 and TRBJ2-1, with 12 bases fitting TRBD2. The CDR3 DNA is TGTGCCAGCAGTGCTAGCGGGAGGGCCTATGAGCAGTTCTTC. Encoded protein: CASSASGRAYEQFF.